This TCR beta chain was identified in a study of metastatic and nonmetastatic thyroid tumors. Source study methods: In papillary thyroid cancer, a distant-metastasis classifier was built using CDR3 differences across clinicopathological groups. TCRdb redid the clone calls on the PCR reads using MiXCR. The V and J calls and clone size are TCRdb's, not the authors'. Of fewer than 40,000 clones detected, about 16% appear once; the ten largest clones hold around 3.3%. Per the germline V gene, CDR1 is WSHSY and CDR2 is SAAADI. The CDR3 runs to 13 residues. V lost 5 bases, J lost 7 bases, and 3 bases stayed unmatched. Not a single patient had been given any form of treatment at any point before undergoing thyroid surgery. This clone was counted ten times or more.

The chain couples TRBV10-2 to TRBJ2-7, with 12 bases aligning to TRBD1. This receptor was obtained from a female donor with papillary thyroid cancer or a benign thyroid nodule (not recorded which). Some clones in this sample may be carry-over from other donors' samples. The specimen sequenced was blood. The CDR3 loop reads CASSWGQGAEQYF. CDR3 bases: TGCGCCAGCAGTTGGGGACAGGGGGCGGAGCAGTACTTC.